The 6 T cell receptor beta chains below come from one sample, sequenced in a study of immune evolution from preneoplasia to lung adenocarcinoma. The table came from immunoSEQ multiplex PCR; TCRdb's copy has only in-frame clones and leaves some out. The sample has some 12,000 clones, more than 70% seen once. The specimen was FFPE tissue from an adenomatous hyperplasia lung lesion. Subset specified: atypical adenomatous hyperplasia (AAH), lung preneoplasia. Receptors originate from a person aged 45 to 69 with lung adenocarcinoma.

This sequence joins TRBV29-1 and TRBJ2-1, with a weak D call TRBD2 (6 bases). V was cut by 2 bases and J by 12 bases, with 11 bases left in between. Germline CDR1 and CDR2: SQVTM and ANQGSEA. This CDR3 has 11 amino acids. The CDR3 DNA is TGCAGCGTTGAACTCGGGAGCGGGCAGTTCTTC. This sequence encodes CSVELGSGQFF.

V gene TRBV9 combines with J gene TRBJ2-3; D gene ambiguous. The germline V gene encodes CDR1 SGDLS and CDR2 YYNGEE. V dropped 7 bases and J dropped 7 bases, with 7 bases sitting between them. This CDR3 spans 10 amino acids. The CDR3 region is CASGANTQYF. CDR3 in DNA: TGTGCCAGCGGTGCTAATACGCAGTATTTT.

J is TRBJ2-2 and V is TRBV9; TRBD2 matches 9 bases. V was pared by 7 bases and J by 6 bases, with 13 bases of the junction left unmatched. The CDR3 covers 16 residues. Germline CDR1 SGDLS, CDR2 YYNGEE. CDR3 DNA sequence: TGTGCCAGCTGCCGTCTTGCGGGAGGGGTGGCCGGGGAGCTGTTTTTT. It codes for CASCRLAGGVAGELFF. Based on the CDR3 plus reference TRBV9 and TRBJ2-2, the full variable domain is DSGVTQTPKHLITATGQRVTLRCSPRSGDLSVYWYQQSLDQGLQFLIQYYNGEERAKGNILERFSAQQFPDLHSELNLSSLELGDSALYFCASCRLAGGVAGELFFGEGSRLTVL.

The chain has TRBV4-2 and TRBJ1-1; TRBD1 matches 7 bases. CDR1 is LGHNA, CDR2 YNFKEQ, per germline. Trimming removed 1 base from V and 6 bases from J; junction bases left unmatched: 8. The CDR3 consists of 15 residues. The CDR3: CASSQAVQGTPEAFF. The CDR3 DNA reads TGTGCCAGCAGCCAAGCCGTACAGGGGACTCCTGAAGCTTTCTTT.

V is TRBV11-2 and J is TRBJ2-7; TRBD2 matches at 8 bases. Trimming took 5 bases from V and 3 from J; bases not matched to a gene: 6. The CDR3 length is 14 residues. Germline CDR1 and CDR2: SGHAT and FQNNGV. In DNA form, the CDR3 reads TGTGCCAGCAGCCGGGGGGGGGCGAGCTACGAGCAGTACTTC. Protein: CASSRGGASYEQYF.

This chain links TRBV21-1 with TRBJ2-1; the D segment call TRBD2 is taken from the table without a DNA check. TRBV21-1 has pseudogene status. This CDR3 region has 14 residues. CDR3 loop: CASRTSGAYNEQFF. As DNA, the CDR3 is TGTGCCAGCAGGACTAGCGGGGCCTACAATGAGCAGTTCTTC.